Included here is one T cell receptor beta chain sequence, with context. It lacks a known antigen. Within one base of it there is no much larger clone, and no base qualities were kept. The cohort consisted of 600 to 700 healthy bone marrow donors. All cohort members were sampled while nominally healthy, although unrecorded immune exposures were likely present. The donor was CMV seropositive and belonged to the group of over 250 seropositive cohort members. Each donor provided a peripheral blood sample, and peripheral blood mononuclear cells were used for TCR beta sequencing. The Qiagen DNeasy Blood Extraction Kit was used to extract genomic DNA from the blood cell samples. This sample was included in a study of cytomegalovirus exposure and HLA in healthy donors (dated by TCRdb to about 2017). Describing the broader study: An earlier analysis of roughly 500 of the donors reported 276 Gb of sequence data and 95 million to 130 million unique TCR beta sequences obtained from around 190 million T cells. To decide whether each TCR beta V gene segment behaved as functional or pseudogenic, an earlier analysis of over 500 of the donors relied on high-throughput TCR beta sequencing. About 280 gigabases of sequencing data and roughly 80 million unique TCR sequences made up an early release that covered 500 to 700 HLA-typed donors. The study aimed to test whether signatures of past pathogen exposure could be identified by cataloging public T cell receptors. Among some 410 genotyped donors of the cohort, an average of around 240,000 unique TCR beta nucleotide sequences were sequenced per donor, 15% to 20% of them non-productive. The number of typed donors differed by locus: about 629-630 for A, B, C, DRB1 and DQB1; 522 for DQA1; fewer than 610 for DPA1; and about 450 for DPB1. Donor age, sex, ethnicity and CMV serostatus were compiled alongside the repertoire data. Genome-wide SNP genotypes for about 60% of the roughly 670 donors were used in a later genetic analysis, which treated that subset as a discovery cohort. To predict cytomegalovirus infection status, the study brought together high-throughput TCR immunosequencing, statistical association of individual TCRs with disease status, and machine learning. Of the approximately 400 genotyped donors, 81% were placed in the genetic ancestry cluster associated with self-reported Caucasian donors. Because of strong linkage in the cohort, 5 or 6 DR-DQ haplotypes were treated as single units for association and clustering. A later analysis re-examined previously published TCR beta repertoires from 600 to 700 donors and added high-resolution HLA genotyping to investigate patterns of TCR occurrence. All discovery cohort repertoires had been generated on a single sequencing platform. HLA typing included class I and class II loci at four-digit resolution. In addition to the first cohort of approximately 650 subjects, a separate validation cohort of over 90 different subjects was used. Rather than drawing on any new phenotypic data, the later analysis identified candidate immune exposures from TCR beta sequences and the way those sequences occurred across donors. The study profiled the T cell repertoires of 500 to 800 subjects by immunosequencing and related them to cytomegalovirus serostatus. Here is what the overall study found, with its caveats: Because counts were too low, 15 to 20 rarely observed V segments, including chromosome 9 orphons, were excluded from the earlier analysis of a few hundred of the donors. Linkage disequilibrium might explain the correlated functional status among segregating V segments, but an unknown experimental factor could not be ruled out. Most TCR sequences were observed very rarely across donors, whereas some public TCRs were present in many individuals. In a later analysis, around 15,000 TCR beta sequences were associated with specific HLA alleles at a false discovery rate of 0.05. A total of 150 or so TCR beta chains were listed by the study as associated with cytomegalovirus. Most CMV-associated TCR beta chains appeared to be HLA-restricted in a later analysis, and the HLA associations seemed to be driven largely by CMV exposure. In a later analysis, TCR association rates were found to vary across HLA loci, with the most associated TCRs seen for DRB1 alleles and the fewest for HLA-C alleles. A later genetic analysis associated a missense DCLRE1C variant with V-gene and J-gene trimming of TCR beta chains, and an independent cohort replicated the association. When HLA alleles, especially DR and DQ, strongly co-occurred, TCR associations were difficult to assign to individual alleles. CMV serostatus was the only immune exposure information available for the cohort. The cohort was sequenced for TCR beta chains only, and without alpha or paired-chain data the features that could be detected were limited. In a later analysis, several top co-occurrence clusters were reported to appear linked to parvovirus B19, influenza, CMV and Epstein-Barr virus. Because some donors lacked HLA typing at each locus, the association tests relied only on the typed subset. It was suggested by the authors that the approach could potentially be generalized to other disease states and immunological phenotypes. Compared with the approximately 700-donor mean, donors in an Asian-associated ancestry cluster had fewer N-insertions in productive TCRs, according to a later genetic analysis. Compared with equally common non-associated chains, HLA-associated TCR beta chains in a later analysis were more clonally expanded and had lower generation probabilities. The classifier was reported to diagnose cytomegalovirus status with high specificity and sensitivity in both the original and validation cohorts. In vitro tests confirmed that a few of the cytomegalovirus-associated TCR beta chains recognize cytomegalovirus antigens. An earlier analysis of approximately 600 of the donors showed that most TCR beta V segments appeared in productive rearrangements either about 87% or about 30% of the time, which broadly matched IMGT annotations. A group of highly shared sequence variants was considered likely to be a technical artifact of the sequencing pipeline. Sequencing depth was assumed to be roughly uniform across donors in the presence/absence analyses, though that assumption may not hold. Because the 87-base-pair reads could not distinguish some IMGT-functional V segments, including TRBV6-2 and TRBV6-3, those segments were excluded. A further reported finding was that TCR beta sequences accurately predicted the HLA-A and HLA-B alleles for most subjects in the first cohort.

The germline V gene (reference sequence) supplies CDR1 WNHNN and CDR2 SYGVQD. Trimmed from V: 3 bases; trimmed from J: 4 bases; junction bases lacking a gene match: 11. Counted from cysteine to phenylalanine, this CDR3 has 17 amino acids. Only the CDR3 portion is preserved as DNA: 51 bases, with reading frame beginning at the first base. Receptors were amplified or captured by the immunoSEQ multiplex PCR assay. For the multiplex PCR, a mixture combining 60 forward primers for TCR Vbeta segments and 13 reverse primers for TCR Jbeta segments was used. The CDR3 region of rearranged TCR beta genes was amplified from genomic DNA with a multiplex PCR assay. Amplified TCR beta libraries were sequenced as 87-base-pair reads on the Illumina HiSeq System. In the source study's methods: In a later analysis, about 80 million unique TCR beta chains were counted across the 650 to 750 repertoires, and approximately 11 million of these chains were shared by at least two donors. To remove PCR and sequencing errors, raw reads were error-corrected and collapsed into unique sequences using a nearest-neighbor algorithm that merged closely related sequences. Alignment of CDR3 sequences to IMGT reference sequences was used to assign V, D and J gene segments. For a sequence to be retained, a match of at least six nucleotides to both a V gene segment and a J gene segment was required. Rearrangements were classified as productive when the CDR3 lacked stop codons and remained in frame with V and J, and all other rearrangements were classified as non-productive. CDR3 was defined by IMGT convention, running from the second conserved V-encoded cysteine to the conserved J-encoded phenylalanine. In an earlier analysis of 587 of the donors, sequences lacking an unambiguous match to a single V gene segment were excluded. An earlier analysis of almost 600 of the donors classified V segments as functional when productive rearrangements were above 56.7% and as segregating when the standard deviation between donors was above 5%. A statistical classification framework was built for diagnosing cytomegalovirus status from the catalog of TCR beta chain sequences. In a later analysis, V and J genes were assigned by comparing TCR nucleotide sequences against IMGT/GENE-DB human TR gene sequences. A later analysis assigned CDR3 sequences and most-parsimonious VDJ recombination scenarios with the TCRdist pipeline. A later analysis defined each TCR beta chain by its CDR3 amino acid sequence plus V-gene family, and excluded reads lacking a unique V-gene family. To address suspected cross-contamination and a sequencing artifact, a later analysis removed 450 to 700 highly shared, low-generation-probability nucleotide sequences. For each public chain, a later analysis derived a clonal expansion index from normalized ranks of inferred template counts within each repertoire. Generation probabilities in a later analysis came from a VDJ recombination model fitted to out-of-frame rearrangements, and those results were checked against IGoR. A later analysis scored TCR-TCR, TCR-HLA and TCR-CMV co-occurrence with hypergeometric tests, applying a repertoire-size bias correction to TCR pairs. False discovery rates were estimated in a later analysis by permuting HLA or CMV assignments 20 times. In a later analysis, co-occurring TCRs were grouped with DBSCAN, and TCRdist sequence similarity was added when clustering was performed within HLA-allele-positive subsets. Repertoires with fewer than 30,000 or more than 120,000 public chains, plus five repertoires with anomalous nucleotide sharing, were excluded from co-occurrence clustering. Sourced from immuneACCESS, this table was stored by TCRdb with only in-frame sequences that have V and J called. A share of the clones is absent; for the studies checked, an unresolved V gene accounts for under half, and the remainder has no known explanation. V and J calls and clone size follow that table, whereas D and trimming were derived from the DNA. For this sample the table gives around 91,000 clones, of which roughly 73% were detected only once. Of the sample, around 4.4% falls within the top ten clones.

This receptor was identified in a male donor in good health and CMV-seropositive. Here the chain combines TRBV10-1 and TRBJ2-1, with 8 bases in between that match TRBD2. Sample: PBMCs. The DNA sequence is given as TGCGCCAGCAGTGATGCCGGGACTAGAAGGGCATACAATGAGCAGTTCTTC. It translates as CASSDAGTRRAYNEQFF.